Listed here are 25 T cell receptor beta chains from one sample, sequenced in a study of glioma-infiltrating T cells after dendritic cell vaccination. Using immunoSEQ multiplex PCR, the repertoire was profiled, and TCRdb retains in-frame clones only, with some absent. The sample contains tens of thousands of clones, roughly 78% of which appear only once. Sequences were derived from blood, sampled before dendritic cell vaccination. The receptors derive from a human donor with glioblastoma.

Notes on this clone: Other nucleotide sequences in the sample specify the same CDR3. This chain uses TRBV9 with TRBJ2-1; 9 bases are shared with TRBD1. Germline trimming cut 6 bases from V and 5 bases from J; bases unmatched to any gene: 6. CDR3 length: 14 amino acids. Germline V CDR1 and CDR2: SGDLS, YYNGEE. The CDR3 region is CASNRDRADNEQFF. The CDR3 coding sequence is TGTGCCAGCAACCGGGACAGGGCAGACAATGAGCAGTTCTTC. The variable domain in full, completed from reference TRBV9 and TRBJ2-1, reads DSGVTQTPKHLITATGQRVTLRCSPRSGDLSVYWYQQSLDQGLQFLIQYYNGEERAKGNILERFSAQQFPDLHSELNLSSLELGDSALYFCASNRDRADNEQFFGPGTRLTVL.

This clone appeared a few times. CDR3 sequence reads: CASRRNTDTQYF. The CDR3 region has the DNA TGTGCCAGCAGGAGGAACACAGATACGCAGTATTTT. J is TRBJ2-3 and V is TRBV2, with no clear D. This CDR3 has 12 amino acids. Germline loops: CDR1 SNHLY, CDR2 FYNNEI. Trimming shortened V by 6 bases and J by 2 bases, and 6 bases separated the two germline ends.

The chain is built from TRBV4-1 and TRBJ2-1; 14 bases fit TRBD2. Germline V gene sequence: CDR1 MGHRA, CDR2 YSYEKL. CDR3 length equals 18 residues. V lost 4 bases and J lost 8; bases outside the gene matches: 13. DNA for the CDR3: TGCGCCAGCAGCCTAGATCCGGGACTAGCGGGAGTTGCATATGAGCAGTTCTTC. Protein product: CASSLDPGLAGVAYEQFF.

In DNA, the CDR3 is TGTGCCAGCAGCTCCGCAGGGGGGTTTGGTGGCTACACCTTC. Translation gives CASSSAGGFGGYTF. The chain joins TRBV7-2 to TRBJ1-2; 7 nucleotides agree with TRBD1. Trimming cost V 4 bases and J 7 bases; bases outside gene matches: 9. This CDR3 region has 14 residues. Germline CDR1 SGHTA, CDR2 FQGNSA.

The genes are TRBV5-6 and TRBJ1-1, with D perhaps matching TRBD1 (5 bases). The CDR3 loop spans 14 amino acids. The V and J ends lost 4 bases and 10 bases respectively, with 20 bases between them. The germline gives CDR1 SGHDT, CDR2 YYEEEE. The CDR3 DNA sequence: TGTGCCAGCAGCAACTGGGGGGGAGGGAATAGAGCTTTCTTT. This sequence encodes CASSNWGGGNRAFF.

This clone was found a few times. As DNA, the CDR3 is TGTGCCAGCAGCCGCAGCGGACAGGGGTCAAGCTCCTACGAGCAGTACTTC. Protein: CASSRSGQGSSSYEQYF. The chain is built from TRBV5-6 and TRBJ2-7; 9 positions agree with TRBD1. This CDR3 region has 17 residues. Germline lookup yields CDR1 SGHDT and CDR2 YYEEEE. Trimming removed 4 bases from V and 0 bases from J; junction bases left unmatched: 11.

V and J are TRBV18 and TRBJ2-5, with D possibly TRBD1 on 5 matching bases. The ends were cut back, 0 bases at V and 4 bases at J, with 18 bases in the middle. The CDR3 runs to 17 residues. Germline V CDR1 and CDR2: KGHSH, LQKENI. The chain's CDR3 is CASSPPVGVKRGETQYF. CDR3 nucleotide sequence: TGTGCCAGCTCACCACCGGTAGGGGTTAAACGAGGAGAGACCCAGTACTTC. The full variable domain, with the rest looked up from reference TRBV18 and TRBJ2-5, is NAGVMQNPRHLVRRRGQEARLRCSPMKGHSHVYWYRQLPEEGLKFMVYLQKENIIDESGMPKERFSAEFPKEGPSILRIQQVVRGDSAAYFCASSPPVGVKRGETQYFGPGTRLLVL.

This clone came up a few times. V is TRBV9 and J is TRBJ1-3; the D gene is possibly TRBD1 (5 bases). From germline, CDR1 is SGDLS and CDR2 YYNGEE. V gave up 0 bases and J gave up 2 bases, with 12 bases separating them. The CDR3 length is 16 residues. The CDR3 loop is CASSVDSGIPGNTIYF. The CDR3 DNA follows: TGTGCCAGCAGCGTAGACTCAGGGATTCCTGGAAACACCATATATTTT.

The V call is TRBV19, the J call TRBJ1-2; possibly TRBD1 for D (5 bases). Germline values: CDR1 LNHDA, CDR2 SQIVND (reference sequence). Trimming stripped 1 base from V and 8 bases from J, with 11 bases between. The length of the CDR3 is 13 residues. The CDR3 sequence: CASSIAQGRGYTF. As DNA, the CDR3 is TGTGCCAGTAGTATAGCGCAGGGCCGCGGCTACACCTTC.

Only a few counts were recorded for this clone. The gene calls are TRBV28 and TRBJ1-3; 7 positions agree with TRBD1. Germline assignment: CDR1 MDHEN and CDR2 SYDVKM. The CDR3 extends over 14 amino acids. Losses at the gene ends were 6 bases for V and 4 bases for J; bases not matched to a gene: 6. The chain's CDR3 is CASRGGQPGNTIYF. In DNA, the CDR3 is TGTGCCAGCAGGGGGGGACAGCCAGGAAACACCATATATTTT.

The chain is built from TRBV7-9 and TRBJ2-7; 11 bases are a match to TRBD1. There are 16 residues in the CDR3. The germline V gene has CDR1 SEHNR and CDR2 FQNEAQ (reference sequence). V lost 2 bases, J lost 2 bases, and 5 bases stayed unmatched. The CDR3 loop is CASSLLPGQGAYEQYF. In DNA, the CDR3 is TGTGCCAGCAGCTTACTTCCGGGACAGGGGGCCTACGAGCAGTACTTC.

V is TRBV7-8 and J is TRBJ2-7, with 9 bases aligning to TRBD2. Germline V gene sequence: CDR1 SGHVS, CDR2 FQNEAQ. The J segment lost 2 bases and the V segment lost 1 base, leaving 6 bases of the junction unmatched. The CDR3 covers 16 residues. CDR3 nucleotides: TGTGCCAGCAGCTTAGGGCTAGCGGGGCTTACCTACGAGCAGTACTTC. The encoded protein is CASSLGLAGLTYEQYF.

The J gene is TRBJ2-7, the V gene TRBV28; 9 bases line up with TRBD1. The V segment lost 5 bases and the J segment 0 bases; nucleotides outside the gene matches: 5. The V gene's germline CDR1 is MDHEN and CDR2 SYDVKM. The CDR3 is 15 amino acids. CDR3 coding DNA: TGTGCCAGCAGTACACAGGGGGCCGGCTCCTACGAGCAGTACTTC. Translated, it gives CASSTQGAGSYEQYF.

This chain links TRBV27 with TRBJ2-2; 7 positions match TRBD2. Germline CDR1 MNHEY, CDR2 SMNVEV (reference sequence). This CDR3 region has 15 residues. V lost 7 bases and J lost 1; bases outside the gene matches: 6. The DNA of the CDR3 is TGTGCCAGCACCTCATGGGGGGGGAACACCGGGGAGCTGTTTTTT. It is translated as CASTSWGGNTGELFF.

The J gene is TRBJ1-1, the V gene TRBV19; no clear D gene. The CDR3 totals 12 residues. Germline loops: CDR1 LNHDA, CDR2 SQIVND (reference sequence). V lost 3 bases and J lost 1, with 3 bases in between. Written as DNA, the CDR3 is TGTGCCAGTAGTATCAGGAACACTGAAGCTTTCTTT. It translates to CASSIRNTEAFF.

The rearrangement joins TRBV14 to TRBJ2-7, with 7 positions matching TRBD1. V was pared by 2 bases and J by 3 bases, with 28 bases of the junction left unmatched. CDR3 length: 22 amino acids. The V gene's germline CDR1 is SGHDN and CDR2 FVKESK. CDR3 in amino acids: CASSQTAGQDLGTLTEHYEQYF. Here the CDR3 DNA reads TGTGCCAGCAGCCAAACGGCTGGACAGGATTTGGGAACCCTCACGGAACACTACGAGCAGTACTTC.

Written as DNA, the CDR3 is TGCGCCAGCAGCTTGCTCCTAGCGGACGAAGAGACCCAGTACTTC. Translated: CASSLLLADEETQYF. This rearrangement joins TRBV5-1 to TRBJ2-5, with 7 bases identical to TRBD2. The CDR3 covers 15 residues. The trim removed 1 base at V and 3 bases at J, leaving 6 bases unmatched. CDR1 is SGHRS, CDR2 YFSETQ, per germline.

The sample holds one count of this clone. This chain uses TRBV7-9 with TRBJ1-1, with 12 positions matching TRBD1. V was clipped by 5 bases and J by 1 base; unmatched bases: 8. Germline CDR1 is SEHNR and CDR2 is FQNEAQ (reference sequence). The CDR3 contains 17 residues. Here the CDR3 reads CASSRSGQGAQNTEAFF. The CDR3 DNA reads TGTGCCAGCAGCCGATCGGGACAGGGGGCCCAGAACACTGAAGCTTTCTTT.

The chain joins TRBV2 to TRBJ2-2; no clear D gene. The V end lost 4 bases, the J end lost 4 bases, and 7 bases lay between the germline ends. The germline V gene has CDR1 SNHLY and CDR2 FYNNEI. This CDR3 spans 13 amino acids. The CDR3 DNA follows: TGTGCCAGCAGTGCCTCGGGCACCGGGGAGCTGTTTTTT. Residues: CASSASGTGELFF.

The V and J genes are TRBV7-9 and TRBJ2-7; 8 bases are a match to TRBD2. Germline CDR1 is SEHNR and CDR2 is FQNEAQ (reference sequence). Trimming at V came to 2 bases and at J to 0 bases, leaving 9 bases not matched to a gene. The CDR3 covers 17 residues. CDR3 in DNA: TGTGCCAGCAGCTTATTCCCCGGGACTAGAAGCTCCTACGAGCAGTACTTC. Translating gives CASSLFPGTRSSYEQYF.

The chain joins TRBV6-1 to TRBJ2-7, with no clear D. The CDR3 covers 14 residues. CDR1 and CDR2 from the germline V gene are MNHNS and SASEGT. The V gene lost 3 bases and the J gene lost 2 bases, with 11 bases spanning the gap. CDR3 in DNA: TGTGCCAGCAGTGATCGTCCCAGTCCCTACGAGCAGTACTTC. It yields the protein CASSDRPSPYEQYF.

The V call is TRBV13, the J call TRBJ1-1; the match to TRBD1 covers 8 bases. This CDR3 comprises 14 residues. V lost 5 bases to trimming and J lost 1 base; unmatched junction nucleotides: 3. Germline V lookup: CDR1 PRHDT, CDR2 FYEKMQ (reference sequence). The CDR3 loop reads CASSRQGQNTEAFF. CDR3 sequence (DNA): TGTGCCAGCAGCAGACAGGGGCAGAACACTGAAGCTTTCTTT.

This chain links TRBV28 with TRBJ2-2, with D tentatively TRBD1 (6 bases). Trimming left V 1 base short and J 1 base short, with 7 bases between. This CDR3 contains 15 residues. Per the germline V gene, CDR1 is MDHEN and CDR2 is SYDVKM. CDR3 protein: CASSLSGVNTGELFF. CDR3 coding DNA: TGTGCCAGCAGTTTATCAGGGGTGAACACCGGGGAGCTGTTTTTT.

The rearrangement uses TRBV11-1 and TRBJ2-3, with 7 bases lining up with TRBD2. There are 15 residues in the CDR3. The germline CDR1 and CDR2 sequences are SGHAT and FQDESV (reference sequence). V shed 1 base, J shed 0 bases, and the junction held 1 base outside the gene matches. The DNA for the CDR3 is TGTGCCAGCAGCTTAGTGGGACTAAGCACAGATACGCAGTATTTT. This codes for CASSLVGLSTDTQYF.

The chain couples TRBV5-3 to TRBJ2-3, with 8 positions matching TRBD2. TRBV5-3 is filed as an ORF, its function uncertain. The ends lost 5 bases at V and 6 bases at J; junction bases unmatched: 14. The CDR3 sequence is 16 residues long. The CDR3 region has the DNA TGTGCCAGAAGTCGTAAGCATGGCGGGGGGCGGGATACGCAGTATTTT. Its protein is CARSRKHGGGRDTQYF.